This passage covers 8 T cell receptor beta chains from one sample sequenced in a study of human T cells and chemical hapten exposure. Extraction yielded total RNA from whole blood (unfractionated). MiXCR was run by TCRdb on the 5' RACE reads, yielding one entry per CDR3 protein. Among 110,000 or so distinct CDR3 sequences listed, around a fifth were seen once. These receptors all stem from a human donor in good health.

This clonotype has a handful of counts. The V call is TRBV7-2, the J call TRBJ1-2; 9 bases are a match to TRBD1. The length of the CDR3 is 13 residues. Germline loops: CDR1 SGHTA, CDR2 FQGNSA. V shed 0 bases, J shed 8 bases, and the junction held 1 base outside the gene matches. The CDR3, as DNA: TGTGCCAGCAGCTTAGCAGGACAGGGGGGCTACACCTTC. Protein sequence: CASSLAGQGGYTF.

V and J are TRBV29-1 and TRBJ1-2; 9 bases fit TRBD1. Germline V gene data show CDR1 as SQVTM and CDR2 as ANQGSEA. The CDR3 runs 14 residues. V was clipped by 7 bases and J by 4 bases; unmatched bases: 10. The DNA of the CDR3 is TGCAGCGCAACTAAGGACAGGGGCGTCTATGGCTACACCTTC. Translation gives CSATKDRGVYGYTF.

The J gene is TRBJ1-6, the V gene TRBV7-2, with 8 bases lining up with TRBD1. Germline V gene data show CDR1 as SGHTA and CDR2 as FQGNSA. V lost 5 bases to trimming and J lost 3 bases; unmatched junction nucleotides: 6. This CDR3 comprises 16 residues. The CDR3 bases are TGTGCCAGCAGCCCATTAGACAGGGGCTATAATTCACCCCTCCACTTT. Translated, it gives CASSPLDRGYNSPLHF.

The chain recombines TRBV25-1 with TRBJ2-6; D may correspond to TRBD1 or TRBD2 (5 bases each). The CDR3 consists of 17 residues. The V end was cut by 1 base, the J end by 1 base, with 11 bases between. Germline V gives CDR1 MGHDK, CDR2 SYGVNS. CDR3: CASSEFGTLSGANVLTF. The CDR3 region has the DNA TGTGCCAGCAGTGAATTTGGGACGCTATCTGGGGCCAACGTCCTGACTTTC.

This clonotype was recorded a few times. This chain's CDR3 is CASSVATGRTDNEQFF. In DNA form, the CDR3 reads TGTGCCAGCAGCGTAGCTACCGGCCGTACAGACAATGAGCAGTTCTTC. This sequence joins TRBV9 and TRBJ2-1; D unclear. In germline, CDR1 is SGDLS, CDR2 YYNGEE. The V gene lost 0 bases and the J gene lost 5 bases, with 15 bases spanning the gap. CDR3 size: 16 residues. Based on the CDR3 plus reference TRBV9 and TRBJ2-1, the full variable domain is DSGVTQTPKHLITATGQRVTLRCSPRSGDLSVYWYQQSLDQGLQFLIQYYNGEERAKGNILERFSAQQFPDLHSELNLSSLELGDSALYFCASSVATGRTDNEQFFGPGTRLTVL.

This clonotype occurred a few times. V usage is TRBV12-3 or TRBV12-4 and J usage is TRBJ1-2; no firm D call. The CDR3 is 13 amino acids. V lost 2 bases and J 7 bases, leaving 11 bases between the germline ends. As DNA, the CDR3 is TGTGCCAGCAGTTTATCCGGGGTTGCTGGCTACACCTTC. Protein: CASSLSGVAGYTF.

The table lists this clonotype with a few counts. This sequence joins TRBV7-8 and TRBJ1-5; unclear D gene. Germline V gene lookup returns CDR1 SGHVS and CDR2 FQNEAQ. The CDR3 sequence is 16 residues long. With 1 base removed from V and 1 base from J, the gap between germline ends came to 11 bases. CDR3 sequence: CASSLGAARSNQPQHF. DNA for the CDR3: TGTGCCAGCAGCTTAGGGGCAGCCAGGAGCAATCAGCCCCAGCATTTT.

In its sample, this clonotype was seen many times. The V and J genes are TRBV2 and TRBJ2-3; 11 bases match TRBD2. Germline loops: CDR1 SNHLY, CDR2 FYNNEI. This CDR3 contains 20 residues. V dropped 5 bases and J dropped 0; count of bases not matched to a gene: 16. The CDR3 DNA reads as TGTGCCAGCAGTTCTAACCCAGGGACTAGCGGTCCCCGTAGCACAGATACGCAGTATTTT. Translated, it gives CASSSNPGTSGPRSTDTQYF.